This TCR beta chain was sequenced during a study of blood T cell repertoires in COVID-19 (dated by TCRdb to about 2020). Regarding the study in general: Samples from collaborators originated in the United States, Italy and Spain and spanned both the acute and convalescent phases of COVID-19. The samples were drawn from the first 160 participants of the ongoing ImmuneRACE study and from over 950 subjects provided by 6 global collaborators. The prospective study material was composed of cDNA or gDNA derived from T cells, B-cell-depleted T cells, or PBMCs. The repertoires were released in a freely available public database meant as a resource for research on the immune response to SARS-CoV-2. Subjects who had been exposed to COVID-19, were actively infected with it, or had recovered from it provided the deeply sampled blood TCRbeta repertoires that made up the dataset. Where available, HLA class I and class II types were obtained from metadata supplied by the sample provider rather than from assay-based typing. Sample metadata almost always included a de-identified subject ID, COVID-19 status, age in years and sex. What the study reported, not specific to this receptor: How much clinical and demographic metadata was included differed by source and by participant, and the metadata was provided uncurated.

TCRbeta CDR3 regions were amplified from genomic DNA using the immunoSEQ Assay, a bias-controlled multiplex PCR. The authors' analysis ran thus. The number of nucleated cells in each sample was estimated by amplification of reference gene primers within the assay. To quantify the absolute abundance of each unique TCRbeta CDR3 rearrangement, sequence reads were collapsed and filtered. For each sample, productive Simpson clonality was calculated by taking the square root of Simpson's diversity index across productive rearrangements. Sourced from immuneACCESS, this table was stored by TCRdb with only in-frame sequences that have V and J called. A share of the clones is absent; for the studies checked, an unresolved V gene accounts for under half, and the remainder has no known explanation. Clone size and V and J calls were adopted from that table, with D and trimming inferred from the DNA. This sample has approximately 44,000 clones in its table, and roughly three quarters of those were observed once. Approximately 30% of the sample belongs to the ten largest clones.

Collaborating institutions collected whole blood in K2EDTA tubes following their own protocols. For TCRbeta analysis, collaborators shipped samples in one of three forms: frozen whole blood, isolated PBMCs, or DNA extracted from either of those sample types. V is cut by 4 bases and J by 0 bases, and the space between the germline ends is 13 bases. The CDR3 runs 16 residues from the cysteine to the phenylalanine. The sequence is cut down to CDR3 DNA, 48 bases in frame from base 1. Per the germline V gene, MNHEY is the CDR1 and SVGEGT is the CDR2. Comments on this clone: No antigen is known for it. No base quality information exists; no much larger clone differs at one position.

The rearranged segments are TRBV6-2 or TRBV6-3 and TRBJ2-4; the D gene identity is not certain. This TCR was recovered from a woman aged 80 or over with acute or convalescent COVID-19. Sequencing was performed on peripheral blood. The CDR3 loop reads CASSSSNIPAKNIQYF. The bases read TGTGCCAGCAGTTCCTCTAACATACCAGCCAAAAACATTCAGTACTTC.